Below, one T cell receptor beta chain is given with its context. As yet, its antigen is unknown. The CDR3 is 14 amino acids. V was clipped by 4 bases and J by 1 base, with 10 bases between them. Looked up from germline, CDR1 is WSHSY and CDR2 is SAAADI. Assay used: immunoSEQ multiplex PCR; TCRdb lists only in-frame clones, some missing. The table records roughly 770,000 clones, approximately 96% of them present only once. Naive CD8 populations comprised CD45RO-negative cells positively selected for CCR7, excluding terminally differentiated effector memory CD45RA+ cells. This specimen comes from a study of shared clonotypes between healthy human individuals. General study results and limits: Clonotype sharing among the donors was expected to vary with sequencing depth. When naive CD4 clonotypes were compared across a few donors, roughly 4.9% were shared.

This TCR was recovered from a man aged 25 to 45 in good health. The rearrangement links TRBV10-2 to TRBJ2-5, with TRBD1 as a possible D gene (5 bases). The material sequenced was naive CD8+ T cells sorted from blood. The DNA for the CDR3 is TGCGCCAGCAGTGTGGGCAGGGTCCAAGAGACCCAGTACTTC. Encoded protein: CASSVGRVQETQYF.